This T cell receptor beta chain was documented in a study of shared clonotypes between healthy human individuals. For the study at large: Each donor had three CD4 naive, three CD4 memory, two CD8 naive and one CD8 memory plate.

The table came from immunoSEQ multiplex PCR; TCRdb's copy has only in-frame clones and leaves some out. The repertoire holds about 2 million clones, with over 85% as singletons. Terminally differentiated effector memory CD45RA+ cells were left out of the naive CD8 fraction, which was CD45RO-negative and positively selected for CCR7. Germline loops: CDR1 SGHRS, CDR2 YFSETQ. The CDR3 is made up of 14 amino acids. V dropped 0 bases and J dropped 4 bases, with 9 bases sitting between them. The chain links TRBV5-1 to TRBJ2-3; TRBD2 might be the D (5 bases). Specimen: naive CD8+ T cells sorted from blood. The sequence was collected from a young man in good health. CDR3 in DNA: TGCGCCAGCAGCTTGGTCGGGAATCCAGATACGCAGTATTTT. This sequence encodes CASSLVGNPDTQYF.